Listed here is a single T cell receptor (beta chain). The data stem from a study of PD-L1 blockade in urothelial cancer. Study summary: Researchers looked at the blood 3 weeks (second dose) and 6 weeks after treatment began.

As to time point: peripheral blood 6 weeks after treatment start. Urothelial carcinoma affected the patients, and it was locally advanced or metastatic. Some clones are missing from TCRdb's copy, which holds only in-frame ones; the method was immunoSEQ multiplex PCR. The data contain roughly 100,000 clones, less than 90% of them singletons. The CDR3 extends over 13 amino acids. CDR1 and CDR2 from the germline V gene are MNHNS and SASEGT. V was clipped by 6 bases and J by 2 bases; unmatched bases: 0. The V gene is TRBV6-1, the J gene TRBJ2-7; the match to TRBD1 covers 11 bases. This sample comprised PBMCs, obtained around atezolizumab (anti-PD-L1) treatment. The source is a man in his 70s with urothelial cancer. Here the CDR3 DNA reads TGTGCCAGCAGGGGACAGGGGGCCTACGAGCAGTACTTC. Translated, it gives CASRGQGAYEQYF.